This T cell receptor beta chain was observed in a study of T cell repertoires in aging, cancer and after chemotherapy. Study-level points and caveats: Untreated cancer patients had significantly lower blood TCR diversity than age-matched healthy donors. Immunological memory after chemotherapy cannot be judged from the repertoire data. Loss of evenness, beyond lost richness, contributed to age-related TCR diversity decline in cancer patients.

In regard to this clonotype: The antigen remains undetermined.

The template was genomic DNA from peripheral blood, not RNA. TRB rearrangements spanning V, D and J were amplified using mixed TRB-A/B primers. TCRdb re-derived calls from the multiplex PCR reads in MiXCR, one entry per CDR3 protein. The sample lists 2,000 to 3,000 distinct CDR3 sequences; approximately 50% were seen once. The V end was cut by 5 bases, the J end by 5 bases, with 9 bases between. The CDR3 sequence is 12 residues long. Germline V gene lookup returns CDR1 MNHEY and CDR2 SVGAGI. This chain uses TRBV6-5 with TRBJ1-2; D uncertain. This TCR was recovered from a human donor with a blood cancer. Sequencing input: blood. Written as DNA, the CDR3 is TGTGCCAGCAGTGGAAAAGGATATGGCTACACCTTC. It yields the protein CASSGKGYGYTF.